Listed below are T cell receptor beta chains from one sample, sequenced in a study of blood T cell repertoires in COVID-19. The protocol was immunoSEQ multiplex PCR, while the TCRdb copy is restricted to in-frame clones and leaves out a portion. Altogether about 400,000 clones are present, roughly 89% being singletons, with the ten largest covering around 4.4%. Sequenced material: peripheral blood. The receptors originated from a woman aged 30 to 39 with acute or convalescent COVID-19. CDR3s leave out the opening cysteine and the closing phenylalanine or tryptophan. Size tells how often a clone was seen (once, few, many) or the class of an expanded clone, and some rows leave it out.

J,size,V,CDR3
TRBJ2-3,-,TRBV6-5,ASSFFSGVQDTQY
TRBJ2-7,-,TRBV24-1,ATSDSFTNPLEQY
TRBJ1-2,few,TRBV19,ASSTGTDYGYT
TRBJ1-2,-,TRBV30,AWNRGYGYT
TRBJ2-2,once,TRBV29-1,SVRQGRYSGELF
TRBJ2-5,once,TRBV5-4,ASSSGIRVRKETQY
TRBJ1-6,once,TRBV2,ASRTGQVNSPLH
TRBJ1-1,-,TRBV15,ATSRDAANTEAF
TRBJ2-5,-,TRBV28,ASSLQAGGETQY
TRBJ1-1,-,TRBV5-4,ASSLDRGLNTEAF
TRBJ2-7,-,TRBV6-5,ASSYSLAGARYEQY
TRBJ2-7,-,TRBV3-1/TRBV3-2,ASSRLAGDEQY
TRBJ2-7,-,TRBV5-6,ASSLWTSGGQYEQY
TRBJ2-3,once,TRBV11-2,ASSLQGLAGSTDTQY
TRBJ1-2,-,TRBV20-1,RANGYT
TRBJ1-5,once,TRBV19,ASSIDLATFNQPQH
TRBJ2-3,-,TRBV9,ASSLSGGRPSTDTQY
TRBJ2-5,-,TRBV5-5,ASSLSWQGGETQY
TRBJ1-5,-,TRBV7-6,ASSFIRGEPQH
TRBJ2-7,-,TRBV7-2,ASTLTSAYYEQY
TRBJ2-3,-,TRBV15,ATSRTRGEGSTQY
TRBJ1-2,-,TRBV3-1/TRBV3-2,ASSQWTGPDYGYT
TRBJ1-6,-,TRBV5-4,ASSLGRGSSYNSPLH
TRBJ2-1,-,TRBV7-8,ASSLGLDRSYNEQF
TRBJ2-4,-,TRBV21-1,ASSSYLKLVQY
TRBJ1-2,-,TRBV6-5,ASSYSILTGEGYT
TRBJ1-3,-,TRBV2,ATTRGQGNTIY
TRBJ2-7,-,TRBV5-6,ASSLETGVLEQY
TRBJ1-2,-,TRBV12-3/TRBV12-4,ASSLTANYGYT
TRBJ2-1,-,TRBV19,ASAGRGTHNEQF
TRBJ1-1,once,TRBV6-5,AIADRANTEAF
TRBJ2-2,-,TRBV27,ASSFQTGNTGELF
TRBJ1-1,-,TRBV2,ASSVSLPRTGGTEAF
TRBJ1-1,-,TRBV12-3/TRBV12-4,ASRTGTGGEHS
TRBJ1-3,-,TRBV4-1,ASSQVGGNSGNTIY
TRBJ1-4,-,TRBV12-3/TRBV12-4,ASSSVLREKLF
TRBJ1-5,-,TRBV6-2/TRBV6-3,ASSQGQADQPQH
TRBJ2-1,-,TRBV9,ASSVDGLLYNEQF
TRBJ1-1,-,TRBV28,ASSKPDRWGRQGLSQGREAF
TRBJ2-4,-,TRBV4-1,ASSQDGAGKNIQY
TRBJ2-2,-,TRBV6-4,ASSNGQETGELF
TRBJ2-3,-,TRBV11-2,ASSLVQGGGDRNTQY
TRBJ2-7,-,TRBV10-2,ASSDGGESYEQY
TRBJ1-1,-,TRBV19,ATVGQRNTEAF
TRBJ2-7,-,TRBV18,ASSPKIDLREQY
TRBJ2-7,-,TRBV27,ASSFAGQPSFYEQY
TRBJ1-4,-,TRBV12-3/TRBV12-4,ASRGGTGDEF